Listed here are 15 T cell receptor beta chains from one sample, sequenced in a study of blood T cells in healthy people across ages. A second PCR, run for 7 to 11 cycles, used a sample-barcoded 5' primer plus a J-beta primer mix. Each CDR3 protein gets one entry after TCRdb re-called the 5' RACE reads with MiXCR. Here the sample spans about 1.8 million distinct CDR3 sequences, roughly 49% being singletons. Sequencing was performed on blood. These receptors all stem from a woman between 40 and 55 years old in good health.

The genes are TRBV20-1 and TRBJ1-2, with a weak D call TRBD1 (6 bases). V was cut by 4 bases and J by 8 bases, with 20 bases left in between. Germline values: CDR1 DFQATT, CDR2 SNEGSKA (reference sequence). This CDR3 is 14 amino acids long. The CDR3 coding sequence is TGCAGTGCTAATGGACAGCCCTACGTCGGAGGCTACACCTTC. This gives the protein CSANGQPYVGGYTF.

The rearrangement uses TRBV14 and TRBJ1-6, with unresolved D. From germline, CDR1 is SGHDN and CDR2 FVKESK. V lost 4 bases to trimming and J lost 7 bases, with 11 bases between them. The CDR3 contains 14 residues. This CDR3 reads CASSPQTFNSPLHF. Here the CDR3 DNA reads TGTGCCAGCAGCCCACAGACCTTCAATTCACCCCTCCACTTT.

The rearrangement joins TRBV18 to TRBJ1-1; D is perhaps TRBD1 (5 bases). This CDR3 contains 15 residues. V was clipped by 5 bases and J by 2 bases, with 15 bases between them. Looked up from germline, CDR1 is KGHSH and CDR2 is LQKENI. The CDR3 DNA sequence: TGTGCCAGCTCATCCTTCGCAGGGAAAAACACTGAAGCTTTCTTT. Encoded protein: CASSSFAGKNTEAFF.

This chain uses TRBV2 with TRBJ2-7; either TRBD1 or TRBD2 may supply D (6 bases each). The CDR3 loop spans 14 amino acids. Germline V CDR1 and CDR2: SNHLY, FYNNEI. V was pared by 8 bases and J by 4 bases, with 18 bases between. The CDR3 DNA reads TGTGCCAGCGTATTCCTGAGGGGGGAGTACGAGCAGTACTTC. As protein: CASVFLRGEYEQYF.

This clonotype showed up just a few times. The chain links TRBV5-1 to TRBJ2-3, with a weak D call TRBD1 (6 bases). CDR1 is SGHRS and CDR2 is YFSETQ in the germline V gene. This CDR3 has 14 amino acids. Trimming cost V 2 bases and J 5 bases, with 12 bases left between them. The CDR3 here is CASSFAGARDTQYF. As DNA, the CDR3 is TGCGCCAGCAGCTTCGCAGGGGCACGAGATACGCAGTATTTT. Full variable domain (rest looked up from reference TRBV5-1 and TRBJ2-3): KAGVTQTPRYLIKTRGQQVTLSCSPISGHRSVSWYQQTPGQGLQFLFEYFSETQRNKGNFPGRFSGRQFSNSRSEMNVSTLELGDSALYLCASSFAGARDTQYFGPGTRLTVL.

This clonotype was detected many times. CDR3 DNA sequence: TGTGCCAGCAGAAAAGACAGGGACCACGAGCAGTACTTC. Translation: CASRKDRDHEQYF. This chain joins TRBV7-6 and TRBJ2-5; 7 nucleotides align to TRBD1. The DNA end is more similar to TRBJ2-7, so the J call may be wrong. Germline V lookup: CDR1 SGHVS, CDR2 FNYEAQ. This CDR3 contains 13 residues.

The chain couples TRBV28 to TRBJ2-5, with D perhaps assigned TRBD1 or TRBD2 (5 bases each). The last part of the DNA fits TRBJ2-1 better; the J call may be wrong. The CDR3 contains 14 residues. Germline values: CDR1 MDHEN, CDR2 SYDVKM. The CDR3 nucleotides read TGTGCCAGCAGTTCCACCCTTCTTGAGGGGACCCAGTTCTTC. The encoded protein is CASSSTLLEGTQFF.

The V and J genes are TRBV20-1 and TRBJ2-3; 7 bases are a match to TRBD1. The V gene's germline CDR1 is DFQATT and CDR2 SNEGSKA (reference sequence). The trim removed 4 bases at V and 0 bases at J, leaving 7 bases unmatched. This CDR3 contains 15 residues. CDR3 sequence reads: CSATQTGVSTDTQYF. CDR3 sequence (DNA): TGCAGTGCTACCCAAACAGGGGTAAGCACAGATACGCAGTATTTT.

As DNA, the CDR3 is TGCGCCAGCAGCCAAGTTATTGCGGGTGAGATCGTAGCCAAAAACATTCAGTACTTC. This encodes CASSQVIAGEIVAKNIQYF. The rearrangement uses TRBV4-3 and TRBJ2-4; the D gene is possibly TRBD2 (5 bases). CDR1 and CDR2 from the germline V gene are LGHNA and YSLEER. V was clipped by 1 base and J by 0 bases, with 19 bases between them. The length of the CDR3 is 19 residues.

Details on this clonotype: A read error may account for a junction end that differs from germline. V and J are TRBV4-3 and TRBJ2-5; TRBD2 matches 7 bases. The CDR3 covers 18 residues. Germline V lookup: CDR1 LGHNA, CDR2 YSLEER. CDR3 protein: CTSSQEGPSGGDQETQYF. The CDR3 DNA follows: TGCACCAGCAGCCAAGAGGGGCCCTCGGGGGGAGACCAAGAGACCCAGTACTTC.

This clonotype has a count of ten or more. This chain connects TRBV20-1 to TRBJ1-2; D is uncertain. From germline, CDR1 is DFQATT and CDR2 SNEGSKA (reference sequence). The ends were cut back, 4 bases at V and 4 bases at J, with 4 bases in the middle. The CDR3 has 10 amino acids. Written as DNA, the CDR3 is TGCAGTGCTAAGGGCTATGGCTACACCTTC. As protein: CSAKGYGYTF.

The table lists this clonotype with a few counts. This chain joins TRBV20-1 and TRBJ2-5; 8 positions agree with TRBD1. The CDR3 covers 15 residues. Trimming took 1 base from V and 5 from J; bases not matched to a gene: 9. CDR1 is DFQATT and CDR2 is SNEGSKA in the germline V gene (reference sequence). DNA for the CDR3: TGCAGTGCTAGAGGACAGGGGCCGAACGGGGAGACCCAGTACTTC. It translates to CSARGQGPNGETQYF.

The chain joins TRBV20-1 to TRBJ2-3; D is perhaps TRBD1 or TRBD2 (5 bases each). This CDR3 contains 14 residues. V lost 5 bases, J lost 1 base, and 13 bases lay in between. CDR1 is DFQATT, CDR2 SNEGSKA, per germline (reference sequence). CDR3 sequence (DNA): TGCAGTGCTCCCTGGTCGGGACGCACAGATACGCAGTATTTT. Translated: CSAPWSGRTDTQYF.

J is TRBJ1-6 and V is TRBV3-1; no clear D gene. CDR1 and CDR2 (germline): LGHDT, YNNKEL (reference sequence). Between the trimmed V and J ends, which lost 2 bases and 14 bases, there was a span of 10 bases. The CDR3 consists of 12 residues. The DNA for the CDR3 is TGTGCCAGCAGCCAATCGGTTGGGTCCCTCCACTTT. Translation gives CASSQSVGSLHF.

The J gene is TRBJ2-1, the V gene TRBV12-3 or TRBV12-4; D not certain. The germline V and J ends were trimmed by 7 bases and 2 bases, with 9 bases remaining between them. The CDR3 extends over 13 amino acids. CDR3 DNA sequence: TGTGCCAGCACGATTGGCCCCTACAATGAGCAGTTCTTC. This codes for CASTIGPYNEQFF.